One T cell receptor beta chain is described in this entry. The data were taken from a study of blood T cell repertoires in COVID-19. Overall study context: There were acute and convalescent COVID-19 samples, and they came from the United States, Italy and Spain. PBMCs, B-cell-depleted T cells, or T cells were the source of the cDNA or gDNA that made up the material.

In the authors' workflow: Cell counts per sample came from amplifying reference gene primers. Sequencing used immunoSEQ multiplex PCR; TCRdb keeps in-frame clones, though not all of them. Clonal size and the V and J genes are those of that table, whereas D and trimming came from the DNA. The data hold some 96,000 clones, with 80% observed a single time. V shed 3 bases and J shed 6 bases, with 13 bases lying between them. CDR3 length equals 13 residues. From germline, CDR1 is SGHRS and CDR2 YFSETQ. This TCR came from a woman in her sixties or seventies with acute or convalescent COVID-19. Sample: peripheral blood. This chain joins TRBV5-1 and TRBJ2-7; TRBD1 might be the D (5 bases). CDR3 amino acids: CASSSQTGIEQYF. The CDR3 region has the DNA TGCGCCAGCAGCTCACAAACAGGAATCGAGCAGTACTTC.